This passage covers 18 T cell receptor beta chains from one sample sequenced in a study of identical twins. TCRdb fed the 5' RACE reads into MiXCR, producing one record per CDR3 protein. In the table there are 1.5 million to 2 million distinct CDR3 sequences, around a third of which are singletons. Sequenced sample: cord blood. The receptors here all came from a newborn girl in good health.

This chain uses TRBV3-1 with TRBJ2-7; D is unresolved. CDR3 size: 12 residues. The V end was cut by 4 bases, the J end by 7 bases, with 11 bases between. Germline V gives CDR1 LGHDT, CDR2 YNNKEL (reference sequence). The CDR3 DNA is TGTGCCAGCAGCCGGCAGGTCGGGGAGCAGTACTTC. This translates into CASSRQVGEQYF.

Of note for this clonotype: One end of the junction is discordant with germline, which a read error may explain. The V and J genes are TRBV7-9 and TRBJ2-7; D not certain. The CDR3 is 13 amino acids. The V gene's germline CDR1 is SEHNR and CDR2 FQNEAQ (reference sequence). The CDR3: CASSVAAQYEQYF. In DNA form, the CDR3 reads TGTGCCAGCAGCGTAGCCGCCCAGTACGAGCAGTACTTC.

This clonotype was seen a handful of times. J is TRBJ2-3 and V is TRBV4-2; the D gene could be TRBD1 or TRBD2 (6 bases each). CDR1 and CDR2 from the germline V gene are LGHNA and YNFKEQ. V lost 4 bases, J lost 5 bases, and 19 bases lay in between. The CDR3 runs 16 residues. The CDR3 nucleotides are TGTGCCAGCAGCCCCAAACTCGGGGGCCACGGAGATACGCAGTATTTT. It specifies CASSPKLGGHGDTQYF.

The rearrangement uses TRBV5-1 and TRBJ2-1, with TRBD2 matching 7 bases. The end of the DNA aligns better with TRBJ2-7, so the J call may be wrong. Germline CDR1 is SGHRS and CDR2 is YFSETQ. CDR3 length: 15 residues. The CDR3 region has the DNA TGCGCCAGCAGCTGGGACTACAGCTCCTACAATGAGCAGTACTTC. It is translated as CASSWDYSSYNEQYF.

This clonotype showed up just a few times. This rearrangement joins TRBV9 to TRBJ2-1; TRBD1 matches at 9 bases. The CDR3 extends over 15 amino acids. The germline V gene has CDR1 SGDLS and CDR2 YYNGEE. V lost 4 bases, J lost 7 bases, and 9 bases stayed unmatched. CDR3 residues: CASSYRGQSGNEQFF. The CDR3 coding sequence is TGTGCCAGCAGCTACAGGGGGCAGTCGGGAAATGAGCAGTTCTTC. Based on the CDR3 plus reference TRBV9 and TRBJ2-1, the full variable domain is DSGVTQTPKHLITATGQRVTLRCSPRSGDLSVYWYQQSLDQGLQFLIQYYNGEERAKGNILERFSAQQFPDLHSELNLSSLELGDSALYFCASSYRGQSGNEQFFGPGTRLTVL.

This clonotype was picked up a small number of times. The J gene is TRBJ1-1, the V gene TRBV5-1; the D is unclear. CDR1 is SGHRS and CDR2 is YFSETQ in the germline V gene. Trimming took 0 bases from V and 5 from J, leaving 8 bases between them. The CDR3 spans 13 residues. CDR3 residues: CASSLDGRTEAFF. CDR3 nucleotides: TGCGCCAGCAGCTTGGACGGGAGGACTGAAGCTTTCTTT.

V and J are TRBV4-1 and TRBJ2-5; TRBD1 matches at 7 bases. This CDR3 comprises 14 residues. The V segment lost 3 bases and the J segment 2 bases; nucleotides outside the gene matches: 3. CDR1 and CDR2 from the germline V gene are MGHRA and YSYEKL. As DNA, the CDR3 is TGCGCCAGCAGCCACTACAGGGGACAAGAGACCCAGTACTTC. Translated, it gives CASSHYRGQETQYF.

This clonotype has just a few counts. This chain uses TRBV25-1 with TRBJ2-2, with D perhaps matching TRBD1 (6 bases). Looked up from germline, CDR1 is MGHDK and CDR2 is SYGVNS. The CDR3 extends over 14 amino acids. The ends were cut back, 4 bases at V and 2 bases at J, with 8 bases in the middle. The CDR3 DNA reads TGTGCCAGCAGTGCCGGGACAAACACCGGGGAGCTGTTTTTT. As protein: CASSAGTNTGELFF.

The chain is built from TRBV20-1 and TRBJ2-7; D unclear. This CDR3 contains 14 residues. Germline V gives CDR1 DFQATT, CDR2 SNEGSKA (reference sequence). V lost 3 bases and J lost 1, with 13 bases in between. CDR3 amino acids: CSARGKILSYEQYF. CDR3 DNA: TGCAGTGCTAGGGGGAAAATCTTATCCTACGAGCAGTACTTC.

This clonotype was observed at least ten times. The J gene is TRBJ2-7, the V gene TRBV29-1; D remains unclear. The V end was cut by 1 base, the J end by 2 bases, with 9 bases between. CDR1 SQVTM and CDR2 ANQGSEA come from the germline V gene. The CDR3 covers 13 residues. In DNA form, the CDR3 reads TGCAGCGTTGAAGGAAGGGATGCCTACGAGCAGTACTTC. Residues: CSVEGRDAYEQYF.

The J gene is TRBJ1-1, the V gene TRBV11-2; D uncertain. Germline CDR1 reads SGHAT; CDR2 reads FQNNGV. There are 15 residues in the CDR3. V gave up 4 bases and J gave up 3 bases, with 15 bases separating them. CDR3 loop: CASSSFRTFYTEAFF. CDR3 nucleotides: TGTGCCAGCAGCTCGTTTCGGACGTTCTACACTGAAGCTTTCTTT.

The rearrangement uses TRBV4-2 and TRBJ2-1; TRBD2 matches at 11 bases. The tail of the sequence fits TRBJ2-7 better, so the J call may be wrong. The CDR3 runs to 16 residues. Germline V lookup: CDR1 LGHNA, CDR2 YNFKEQ. The CDR3 reads CASSQDASGGYNEQYF. The CDR3 region has the DNA TGTGCCAGCAGCCAAGACGCTAGCGGGGGGTACAATGAGCAGTACTTC.

This clonotype was found a few times. A junction boundary mismatches the germline segment, possibly from a read error. The chain carries TRBV7-9 and TRBJ2-3; no clear D. The CDR3 runs 11 residues. CDR1 is SEHNR, CDR2 FQNEAQ, per germline (reference sequence). Here the CDR3 DNA reads TGTGCAAGCACCCTTCCAGATACGCAGTATTTT. Its protein product is CASTLPDTQYF.

This clonotype has just a few counts. V usage is TRBV20-1 and J usage is TRBJ2-7; possible D gene TRBD2, 7 bases. The CDR3 contains 17 residues. Per germline, CDR1 DFQATT and CDR2 SNEGSKA (reference sequence). The V gene lost 0 bases and the J gene lost 4 bases, with 22 bases spanning the gap. The chain's CDR3 is CSARDPTGRERGYEQYF. The CDR3, as DNA: TGCAGTGCTAGAGATCCAACAGGGCGGGAGAGGGGTTACGAGCAGTACTTC.

The chain combines TRBV11-1 with TRBJ2-3; D unclear. Germline CDR1 reads SGHAT; CDR2 reads FQDESV (reference sequence). The CDR3 is 16 amino acids. Trimming stripped 1 base from V and 3 bases from J, with 14 bases between. CDR3 amino acids: CASSLGVGTTTDTQYF. CDR3 in DNA: TGTGCCAGCAGCTTAGGGGTCGGAACGACGACAGATACGCAGTATTTT. The full variable domain, rest sourced from reference TRBV11-1 and TRBJ2-3, is EAEVAQSPRYKITEKSQAVAFWCDPISGHATLYWYRQILGQGPELLVQFQDESVVDDSQLPKDRFSAERLKGVDSTLKIQPAELGDSAMYLCASSLGVGTTTDTQYFGPGTRLTVL.

This clonotype has a handful of counts. The rearrangement joins TRBV20-1 to TRBJ2-1; 13 bases align to TRBD2. The germline V gene encodes CDR1 DFQATT and CDR2 SNEGSKA (reference sequence). V was clipped by 1 base and J by 7 bases; unmatched bases: 13. This CDR3 is built from 18 residues. CDR3 bases: TGCAGTGCTAGAGCAGGTCGACTAGCGGGGGGCCCTGTGAATGAGCAGTTCTTC. As protein: CSARAGRLAGGPVNEQFF.

This chain joins TRBV10-3 and TRBJ2-7; 10 positions agree with TRBD2. CDR3 length: 16 residues. From germline, CDR1 is ENHRY and CDR2 SYGVKD. J was trimmed by 3 bases and V by 1 base; bases with no gene match: 6. The CDR3 coding sequence is TGTGCCATCAGTGAGTGGACTAGCGGATTTGTCTACGAGCAGTACTTC. Translating it yields CAISEWTSGFVYEQYF.

The chain has TRBV14 and TRBJ1-4; 8 bases agree with TRBD1. From germline, CDR1 is SGHDN and CDR2 FVKESK. The ends lost 2 bases at V and 3 bases at J; junction bases unmatched: 2. This CDR3 region has 15 residues. DNA of the CDR3: TGTGCCAGCAGCCAAAAACAGGGGGCTAATGAAAAACTGTTTTTT. Translating gives CASSQKQGANEKLFF. Drawing the rest from reference TRBV14 and TRBJ1-4, the complete variable domain is EAGVTQFPSHSVIEKGQTVTLRCDPISGHDNLYWYRRVMGKEIKFLLHFVKESKQDESGMPNNRFLAERTGGTYSTLKVQPAELEDSGVYFCASSQKQGANEKLFFGSGTQLSVL.